This TCR beta chain emerged from a study of vaccination effects on CD4 cells after COVID-19. Concerning this clone itself: The antigen remains undetermined.

Trimming took 2 bases from V and 1 from J; bases not matched to a gene: 5. The CDR3 consists of 18 residues. Germline V lookup: CDR1 LGHNA, CDR2 YNFKEQ. Within the ViraFEST assay, antigen-specific CD4+ T cells underwent expansion with viral peptide pools prior to sequencing. With more than nine days of culture completed, CD4+ T cells were isolated. Participants received two doses of either the BNT162b2 or mRNA-1273 vaccine. General study points: The vaccine-induced clones of healthy vaccinees included only 1 of 255 that cross-reacted with common cold coronaviruses.

Produced via immunoSEQ multiplex PCR; TCRdb's table is partial and in-frame only. The table lists around 81,000 clones, around four fifths of them singletons, with about 1% in the top ten. The chain combines TRBV4-2 with TRBJ2-2, with 12 bases aligning to TRBD2. This specimen was CD4+ T cells from PBMCs cultured with HCoV-OC43 spike peptides, taken after COVID-19 vaccination. Subset in this sample: HCoV-OC43 spike overlapping peptide pool stimulation. The sequence was obtained from a human donor who received a COVID-19 vaccine. As DNA, the CDR3 is TGTGCCAGCAGCCAAAGGCCTAGCGGGGGGGGGAACACCGGGGAGCTGTTTTTT. Residues: CASSQRPSGGGNTGELFF.